The next 7 T cell receptor beta chains were all read from a single sample in a study of PD-1 blockade in classical Hodgkin lymphoma. With no exception, relapse followed autologous stem cell transplantation in all patients, and brentuximab vedotin exposure varied. Here immunoSEQ multiplex PCR was the method, and the copy in TCRdb shows in-frame clones only, minus some. The sample yields about 36,000 clones, 60% to 80% seen once. This sample comprised peripheral blood mononuclear cells (PBMCs), obtained before the second cycle of nivolumab. The source is a human donor with classical Hodgkin lymphoma.

There are a few counts of this clone. The chain joins TRBV2 to TRBJ2-7; D gene uncertain. The CDR3 covers 11 residues. The V gene's germline CDR1 is SNHLY and CDR2 FYNNEI. V shed 6 bases and J shed 0 bases, with 3 bases lying between them. The CDR3 bases are TGTGCCAGCAGCCTCTCCTACGAGCAGTACTTC. This encodes CASSLSYEQYF.

This clone was picked up one time. The rearrangement joins TRBV19 to TRBJ2-7; perhaps TRBD1 as D (6 bases). Germline assignment: CDR1 LNHDA and CDR2 SQIVND (reference sequence). The length of the CDR3 is 14 residues. The V gene lost 1 base and the J gene lost 3 bases, with 10 bases spanning the gap. CDR3 sequence: CASSIGTAVYEQYF. The CDR3, as DNA: TGTGCCAGTAGTATAGGGACAGCCGTCTACGAGCAGTACTTC. Using reference TRBV19 and TRBJ2-7 for the parts outside the CDR3, the full variable domain is DGGITQSPKYLFRKEGQNVTLSCEQNLNHDAMYWYRQDPGQGLRLIYYSQIVNDFQKGDIAEGYSVSREKKESFPLTVTSAQKNPTAFYLCASSIGTAVYEQYFGPGTRLTVT.

V and J are TRBV29-1 and TRBJ2-1, with a possible D match to TRBD1 (6 bases). The germline CDR1 and CDR2 sequences are SQVTM and ANQGSEA. Trimming took off 2 bases at V and 15 bases at J, with 14 bases between the two ends. This CDR3 comprises 11 residues. The DNA for the CDR3 is TGCAGCGTTGAACCTCAGGGGAAGCCGTTCTTC. Residues: CSVEPQGKPFF.

The V call is TRBV7-8, the J call TRBJ2-1; 8 bases are a match to TRBD1. The V gene end was trimmed by 0 bases and the J gene end by 5 bases; junction bases not matched to a gene: 6. The length of the CDR3 is 16 residues. CDR1 SGHVS and CDR2 FQNEAQ come from the germline V gene. The CDR3 region has the DNA TGTGCCAGCAGCTTAGCATTCGGACAGGGCAACAATGAGCAGTTCTTC. Its protein product is CASSLAFGQGNNEQFF.

The rearrangement links TRBV7-6 to TRBJ2-1; maybe TRBD2 (6 bases). Trimming shortened V by 0 bases and J by 7 bases, and 13 bases separated the two germline ends. CDR1 and CDR2 (germline): SGHVS, FNYEAQ. CDR3 size: 15 residues. The CDR3 DNA sequence: TGTGCCAGCAGCTTAGCCCCGGGAGCGGCGAATGAGCAGTTCTTC. Protein product: CASSLAPGAANEQFF.

The V gene is TRBV12-5, the J gene TRBJ2-7; weak D call: TRBD1 (6 bases). This CDR3 has 15 residues. Germline V lookup: CDR1 LGHNT, CDR2 FRNRAP. V dropped 1 base and J dropped 0 bases, with 10 bases sitting between them. CDR3 protein: CASGLADRLSYEQYF. The CDR3 DNA reads as TGTGCTAGTGGTTTGGCCGACAGGCTCTCCTACGAGCAGTACTTC.

This clone was seen a handful of times. The V gene is TRBV6-1, the J gene TRBJ1-5, with D maybe TRBD1 (5 bases). Germline loops: CDR1 MNHNS, CDR2 SASEGT. This CDR3 comprises 14 residues. The V gene lost 8 bases and the J gene lost 3 bases, with 14 bases spanning the gap. CDR3 residues: CASAPPGDNQPQHF. CDR3 DNA: TGTGCCAGCGCCCCCCCGGGGGACAATCAGCCCCAGCATTTT.